The text below deals with one TCR beta chain. These data originate in a study of blood T cell repertoires in COVID-19. Study overall: The origin of the acute and convalescent COVID-19 samples was the United States, Italy and Spain. In each case, the material was cDNA or gDNA derived from T cells, B-cell-depleted T cells, or PBMCs.

Germline CDR1 PRHDT, CDR2 FYEKMQ (reference sequence). This CDR3 comprises 18 residues. V dropped 5 bases and J dropped 0 bases, with 20 bases sitting between them. In the original workflow: Counts of nucleated cells, estimated from reference gene primer amplification, were obtained. The repertoire was sequenced with immunoSEQ multiplex PCR; TCRdb's copy has only in-frame clones and lacks some. The D gene and trimming were derived from the DNA, and the V and J assignments and clone size from that table. The sample includes about 250,000 clones, 85% of them seen just once. The genes are TRBV13 and TRBJ1-3, with unresolved D. The sample comprised peripheral blood. This TCR was recovered from a man aged 50-60 years with COVID-19, enrolled during active disease. The CDR3 reads CASSDAWQTSDSGNTIYF. CDR3 in DNA: TGTGCCAGCAGCGATGCATGGCAAACAAGCGACTCTGGAAACACCATATATTTT.